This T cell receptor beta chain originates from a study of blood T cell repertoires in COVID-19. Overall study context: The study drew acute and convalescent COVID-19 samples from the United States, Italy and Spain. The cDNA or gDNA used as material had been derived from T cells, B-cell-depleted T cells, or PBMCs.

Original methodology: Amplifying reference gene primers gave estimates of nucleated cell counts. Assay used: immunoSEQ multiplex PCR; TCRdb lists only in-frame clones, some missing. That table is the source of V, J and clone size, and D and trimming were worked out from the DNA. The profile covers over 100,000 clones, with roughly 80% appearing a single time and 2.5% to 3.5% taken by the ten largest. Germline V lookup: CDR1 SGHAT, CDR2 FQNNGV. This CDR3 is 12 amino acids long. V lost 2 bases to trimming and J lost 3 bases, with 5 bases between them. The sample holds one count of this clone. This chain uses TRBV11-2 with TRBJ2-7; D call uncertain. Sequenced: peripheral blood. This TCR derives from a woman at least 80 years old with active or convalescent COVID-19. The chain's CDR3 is CASSLPRYEQYF. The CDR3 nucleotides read TGTGCCAGCAGCTTACCGCGCTACGAGCAGTACTTC.